This TCR beta chain was documented in a study of blood T cell repertoires in COVID-19. Study context: PBMCs, B-cell-depleted T cells, or T cells provided the cDNA or gDNA that made up the material.

Measured with immunoSEQ multiplex PCR; TCRdb has only the in-frame clones, and not every one. The repertoire holds tens of thousands of clones, over 70% seen once, with nearly 25% in the top ten. The CDR3 extends over 11 amino acids. The germline V gene encodes CDR1 LNHNV and CDR2 YYDKDF (reference sequence). V dropped 3 bases and J dropped 16 bases, with 13 bases sitting between them. The TCR was taken from a man aged 80 or over with active or convalescent COVID-19. The J gene is TRBJ2-4, the V gene TRBV15; tentative D call: TRBD2 (7 bases). Sequenced material: peripheral blood. CDR3 sequence (DNA): TGTGCCACCAGCAGGGGGGGGGCCCCCTACTTC. Amino acids: CATSRGGAPYF.